Listed here are 30 T cell receptor beta chains from one sample, sequenced in a study of cytomegalovirus exposure and HLA in healthy donors. Clones were sequenced by immunoSEQ multiplex PCR, and TCRdb holds only the in-frame ones, with some missing. The data contain 150,000 to 200,000 clones, 80% to 90% of them singletons. Sequencing was carried out using PBMCs. The receptors derive from a woman under 40 in good health and CMV-seronegative.

The V gene is TRBV20-1, the J gene TRBJ2-7; TRBD2 agrees at 9 bases. The CDR3 is 11 amino acids. V lost 2 bases, J lost 10 bases, and 3 bases stayed unmatched. Germline V CDR1 and CDR2: DFQATT, SNEGSKA (reference sequence). The CDR3 DNA reads as TGCAGTGCTAGAAGACTAGCGGACCAGTACTTC. Translation: CSARRLADQYF.

The chain uses TRBV29-1 and TRBJ2-5; D perhaps matches TRBD1 (5 bases). V was trimmed by 0 bases and J by 7 bases, leaving 15 bases between them. Germline lookup yields CDR1 SQVTM and CDR2 ANQGSEA. The CDR3 totals 14 residues. CDR3 sequence: CSVEEGRMLRTQYF. The CDR3 DNA sequence: TGCAGCGTTGAAGAGGGGCGCATGTTGAGGACCCAGTACTTC.

The chain joins TRBV13 to TRBJ2-3; no clear D gene. The CDR3 runs 14 residues. With 5 bases removed from V and 0 bases from J, the gap between germline ends came to 9 bases. Germline V gives CDR1 PRHDT, CDR2 FYEKMQ (reference sequence). CDR3 sequence (DNA): TGTGCCAGCAGCCAAGTGGGAAGCACAGATACGCAGTATTTT. Residues: CASSQVGSTDTQYF. The full variable domain, rest sourced from reference TRBV13 and TRBJ2-3, is AAGVIQSPRHLIKEKRETATLKCYPIPRHDTVYWYQQGPGQDPQFLISFYEKMQSDKGSIPDRFSAQQFSDYHSELNMSSLELGDSALYFCASSQVGSTDTQYFGPGTRLTVL.

CDR3 nucleotide sequence: TGTGCCAGCAGCCAACAACCTAGTGAGCCCCAGCATTTT. It is translated as CASSQQPSEPQHF. The gene calls are TRBV4-2 and TRBJ1-5; no clear D gene. Germline V gene data show CDR1 as LGHNA and CDR2 as YNFKEQ. The CDR3 sequence is 13 residues long. Trimming pared 2 bases from V and 8 bases from J, leaving 10 bases between.

V usage is TRBV9 and J usage is TRBJ2-2; D uncertain. The CDR3 is made up of 15 amino acids. Germline V gene lookup returns CDR1 SGDLS and CDR2 YYNGEE. Trimming shortened V by 6 bases and J by 1 base, and 13 bases separated the two germline ends. The CDR3 loop is CASKPSPLNTGELFF. The CDR3 DNA sequence: TGTGCCAGCAAGCCCTCCCCTCTGAACACCGGGGAGCTGTTTTTT. Together with reference TRBV9 and TRBJ2-2, the CDR3 gives the full variable domain: DSGVTQTPKHLITATGQRVTLRCSPRSGDLSVYWYQQSLDQGLQFLIQYYNGEERAKGNILERFSAQQFPDLHSELNLSSLELGDSALYFCASKPSPLNTGELFFGEGSRLTVL.

The table lists this clone with a count of one. The gene calls are TRBV5-1 and TRBJ2-1; a possible D gene is TRBD1 (5 bases). The CDR3 has 14 amino acids. Trimming stripped 0 bases from V and 4 bases from J, with 8 bases between. The germline V gene has CDR1 SGHRS and CDR2 YFSETQ. The CDR3 coding sequence is TGCGCCAGCAGCTTGGGACAGACTTACAATGAGCAGTTCTTC. Its translation is CASSLGQTYNEQFF. Full variable domain (outside the CDR3, taken from reference TRBV5-1 and TRBJ2-1): KAGVTQTPRYLIKTRGQQVTLSCSPISGHRSVSWYQQTPGQGLQFLFEYFSETQRNKGNFPGRFSGRQFSNSRSEMNVSTLELGDSALYLCASSLGQTYNEQFFGPGTRLTVL.

CDR3 DNA: TGTGCCAGCTCAAAACCGGGACTAGCGGGTTTCAATGAGCAGTTCTTC. Protein product: CASSKPGLAGFNEQFF. The V gene is TRBV18, the J gene TRBJ2-1; TRBD2 agrees at 12 bases. V lost 5 bases, J lost 6 bases, and 8 bases stayed unmatched. The CDR3 is 16 residues long. Germline CDR1 KGHSH, CDR2 LQKENI.

This clone turned up a few times. The chain recombines TRBV25-1 with TRBJ1-2; weak D call: TRBD1 (6 bases). Germline values: CDR1 MGHDK, CDR2 SYGVNS. The V end lost 6 bases, the J end lost 7 bases, and 18 bases lay between the germline ends. The length of the CDR3 is 14 residues. CDR3 sequence: CASRGAIGESGYTF. The CDR3 nucleotides are TGTGCCAGCAGGGGGGCGATTGGGGAGAGTGGCTACACCTTC.

This clone was recorded only once. V gene TRBV5-4 combines with J gene TRBJ2-3; 8 bases align to TRBD1. The CDR3 extends over 15 amino acids. V was pared by 4 bases and J by 4 bases, with 8 bases of the junction left unmatched. Germline CDR1 SGHNT, CDR2 YYREEE (reference sequence). CDR3 coding DNA: TGTGCCAGCAGCGATGACAGGGGAAACTCAGATACGCAGTATTTT. This translates into CASSDDRGNSDTQYF.

The J gene is TRBJ1-5, the V gene TRBV7-9; maybe TRBD1 (5 bases). This CDR3 spans 12 amino acids. Per germline, CDR1 SEHNR and CDR2 FQNEAQ (reference sequence). Deletions cut 4 bases from V and 5 bases from J, with 6 bases between. The CDR3 reads CASSWGDQPQHF. For the CDR3, the DNA is TGTGCCAGCAGCTGGGGCGATCAGCCCCAGCATTTT.

CDR3: CASSSNRDHTEAFF. The CDR3 DNA reads as TGTGCCAGCAGTAGCAACCGGGACCACACTGAAGCTTTCTTT. The gene calls are TRBV6-5 and TRBJ1-1, with a possible D match to TRBD1 (5 bases). Germline values: CDR1 MNHEY, CDR2 SVGAGI. This CDR3 has 14 amino acids. The ends were cut back, 5 bases at V and 3 bases at J, with 13 bases in the middle.

The chain is built from TRBV4-2 and TRBJ1-5; 7 nucleotides agree with TRBD1. J gave up 7 bases and V 1 base, and 10 bases lay outside the gene matches. The length of the CDR3 is 16 residues. The germline V gene has CDR1 LGHNA and CDR2 YNFKEQ. CDR3 residues: CASSQANGQGDQPQHF. CDR3 bases: TGTGCCAGCAGCCAAGCTAACGGGCAGGGGGACCAGCCCCAGCATTTT.

This chain uses TRBV9 with TRBJ2-7; 9 positions agree with TRBD2. V was pared by 1 base and J by 6 bases, with 2 bases of the junction left unmatched. The CDR3 runs 13 residues. Germline V gene sequence: CDR1 SGDLS, CDR2 YYNGEE. The CDR3 protein is CASSVTAGGEQYF. CDR3 nucleotide sequence: TGTGCCAGCAGCGTAACAGCGGGAGGCGAGCAGTACTTC.

Here the CDR3 reads CASSLIAGGHYNEQFF. In nucleotides, the CDR3 is TGTGCCAGCAGCTTAATAGCGGGAGGACACTACAATGAGCAGTTCTTC. The rearrangement links TRBV7-6 to TRBJ2-1; TRBD2 matches 10 bases. CDR1 and CDR2 from the germline V gene are SGHVS and FNYEAQ. The CDR3 is 16 amino acids. V dropped 2 bases and J dropped 3; count of bases not matched to a gene: 4.

A word on this clone: Other DNA sequences from this sample encode an identical CDR3 as well. The chain recombines TRBV20-1 with TRBJ2-1; D perhaps matches TRBD2 (6 bases). The CDR3 sequence is 11 residues long. The germline V gene has CDR1 DFQATT and CDR2 SNEGSKA (reference sequence). The V end lost 6 bases, the J end lost 4 bases, and 7 bases lay between the germline ends. The CDR3 sequence is CSAREYNEQFF. CDR3 nucleotides: TGCAGTGCGCGGGAATACAATGAGCAGTTCTTC.

The chain uses TRBV6-6 and TRBJ1-3; no firm D call. CDR1 is MNHNY, CDR2 SVGAGI, per germline (reference sequence). The CDR3 is made up of 14 amino acids. The V end lost 2 bases, the J end lost 5 bases, and 10 bases lay between the germline ends. The CDR3 DNA reads as TGTGCCAGCAGTTACAGTGTTACTCGAAACACCATATATTTT. Encoded protein: CASSYSVTRNTIYF.

J is TRBJ1-5 and V is TRBV19; D is possibly TRBD1 (6 bases). Germline CDR1 is LNHDA and CDR2 is SQIVND (reference sequence). V shed 6 bases and J shed 1 base, with 10 bases lying between them. The CDR3 runs 14 residues. The CDR3 DNA is TGTGCCAGTAGGGGGACAAGAAGCAATCAGCCCCAGCATTTT. This encodes CASRGTRSNQPQHF.

This clone was seen more than once but under ten times. J is TRBJ2-5 and V is TRBV16, with TRBD2 identical over 7 bases. Per germline, CDR1 KGHSY and CDR2 FQNENV. V gave up 1 base and J gave up 2 bases; unmatched junction bases: 4. The CDR3 totals 15 residues. The CDR3 nucleotides read TGTGCCAGCAGCCAATTGTCCGGGGGGCAAGAGACCCAGTACTTC. Translating it yields CASSQLSGGQETQYF.

The gene calls are TRBV10-3 and TRBJ2-4; a possible D gene is TRBD1 (6 bases). The germline gives CDR1 ENHRY, CDR2 SYGVKD. This CDR3 is built from 21 residues. V was shortened by 0 bases and J by 1 base, with 25 bases between the two germline ends. The CDR3 nucleotides are TGTGCCATCAGTGAGTCGATGACAGGTAATGGACCGGTGGAGGCCAAAAACATTCAGTACTTC. Amino acid sequence: CAISESMTGNGPVEAKNIQYF.

V and J are TRBV9 and TRBJ2-7, with D perhaps assigned TRBD1 or TRBD2 (6 bases each). Trimming took 5 bases from V and 2 from J, leaving 17 bases between them. The CDR3 has 15 amino acids. CDR1 is SGDLS and CDR2 is YYNGEE in the germline V gene. The CDR3 loop is CASSFAGQGAYEQYF. DNA for the CDR3: TGTGCCAGCAGTTTTGCGGGACAAGGGGCCTACGAGCAGTACTTC.

The rearrangement links TRBV28 to TRBJ2-7, with a weak D call TRBD1 (6 bases). The CDR3 runs to 14 residues. Deletions cut 3 bases from V and 4 bases from J, with 13 bases between. The V gene's germline CDR1 is MDHEN and CDR2 SYDVKM. The CDR3, as DNA: TGTGCCAGCAGTTTCCCGCAGGGGCGGTACGAGCAGTACTTC. Its translation: CASSFPQGRYEQYF.

The V and J genes are TRBV12-5 and TRBJ2-1; D unclear. This CDR3 is 14 amino acids long. Germline values: CDR1 LGHNT, CDR2 FRNRAP. The V end was cut by 5 bases, the J end by 1 base, with 9 bases between. Here the CDR3 DNA reads TGTGCTAGTGGTCCCCCAGGTTCCTACAATGAGCAGTTCTTC. The encoded protein is CASGPPGSYNEQFF.

The genes are TRBV2 and TRBJ2-3; 10 bases agree with TRBD2. Trimming removed 10 bases from V and 0 bases from J; junction bases left unmatched: 4. This CDR3 is built from 14 residues. The germline V gene encodes CDR1 SNHLY and CDR2 FYNNEI. The CDR3 loop is CATTTSGSTDTQYF. The CDR3 DNA sequence: TGTGCCACCACGACTAGCGGGAGCACAGATACGCAGTATTTT.

The gene calls are TRBV5-4 and TRBJ1-3; D perhaps matches TRBD1 (6 bases). Trimming shortened V by 4 bases and J by 0 bases, and 14 bases separated the two germline ends. Germline V CDR1 and CDR2: SGHNT, YYREEE (reference sequence). The CDR3 totals 16 residues. CDR3 nucleotide sequence: TGTGCCAGCAGCAGCGGGGGCCTAGCCTCTGGAAACACCATATATTTT. Its protein is CASSSGGLASGNTIYF.

V gene TRBV11-2 combines with J gene TRBJ1-1, with 9 bases matching TRBD1. This CDR3 spans 14 amino acids. J gave up 11 bases and V 2 bases, and 9 bases lay outside the gene matches. Germline loops: CDR1 SGHAT, CDR2 FQNNGV. CDR3 residues: CASSLTQDRGRAFF. Written as DNA, the CDR3 is TGTGCCAGCAGCTTAACACAGGACAGGGGTCGGGCTTTCTTT.

This chain joins TRBV7-2 and TRBJ1-2; 10 nucleotides line up with TRBD1. Germline lookup yields CDR1 SGHTA and CDR2 FQGNSA. Trimming cost V 4 bases and J 4 bases; bases outside gene matches: 6. This CDR3 has 15 residues. Written as DNA, the CDR3 is TGTGCCAGCAGCTACCGACAGGGGGCGAGCTATGGCTACACCTTC. Its protein product is CASSYRQGASYGYTF.

This chain connects TRBV27 to TRBJ1-1; D gene uncertain. The CDR3 is made up of 12 amino acids. The germline CDR1 and CDR2 sequences are MNHEY and SMNVEV (reference sequence). Between the trimmed V and J ends, which lost 1 base and 10 bases, there was a span of 10 bases. The CDR3 DNA is TGTGCCAGCAGTTTATTTGGTACCCCAGCTTTCTTT. Translation: CASSLFGTPAFF.

V gene TRBV7-3 combines with J gene TRBJ1-3; D is possibly TRBD1 (6 bases). The germline gives CDR1 SGHTA, CDR2 FQGTGA. This CDR3 is 18 amino acids long. V gave up 4 bases and J gave up 3 bases, with 22 bases separating them. The CDR3 nucleotides are TGTGCCAGCAGCTCAACTAGGGGGTCCGGGATCGGTGGAAACACCATATATTTT. Encoded protein: CASSSTRGSGIGGNTIYF.

This clone was detected a few times. At the DNA level, this CDR3 is encoded by other sequences in the same sample as well. The chain links TRBV7-2 to TRBJ1-2; D is undetermined. Trimming shortened V by 5 bases and J by 4 bases, and 8 bases separated the two germline ends. Germline V gene lookup returns CDR1 SGHTA and CDR2 FQGNSA. This CDR3 is 12 amino acids long. CDR3 sequence reads: CASSLRTYGYTF. CDR3 DNA: TGTGCCAGCAGCCTCCGGACCTATGGCTACACCTTC.

The rearrangement uses TRBV5-6 and TRBJ1-2, with D perhaps matching TRBD1 (5 bases). V gave up 3 bases and J gave up 1 base, with 10 bases separating them. Germline V gene sequence: CDR1 SGHDT, CDR2 YYEEEE. CDR3 length: 14 residues. CDR3 sequence: CASSWDGVNYGYTF. The CDR3 bases are TGTGCCAGCAGCTGGGACGGAGTTAACTATGGCTACACCTTC.